Below, one T cell receptor (beta chain) is given with its context. This clonotype has at least ten counts. Its antigen is still unknown. No base-level quality is on record; no much larger clone is a single base apart. Library generation was performed with RACE. Sequencing instrument: NextSeq 500. During library preparation, unique molecular identifiers were attached to individual cDNA molecules so that TCRs could be counted in a quantitative, reproducible way. For every blood RNA sample, sequencing covered both the TCR alpha and TCR beta chains. As for the original processing: A median of approximately 96,000 TCRs per sample was observed, with a range of about 23,224 to 690,600. V, J and CDR3 annotation of the TCR reads was performed with the Decombinator software suite. For PS versus PT1 abundance plots, all samples were subsampled to the same number of TCRs (28,000). Expanded TCRs were defined as absent before sensitization and observed at least eight times at the 2-week time point. TCRdb handled the public reads itself, with Q25 trimming in fastp and clone calling in MiXCR, and kept productive beta chains. A single entry per CDR3 protein holds the most common genes and DNA from its merged rows. These V and J calls originate from TCRdb's pipeline instead of the authors' own analysis. In all, the sample holds some 88,000 distinct CDR3 sequences, and approximately 10% of those were seen once. The top ten constitute more than 2% of the sample.

V is shortened by 3 bases, J by 0 bases, and the region joining them spans 10 bases. CDR3 length: 15 amino acids, cysteine to phenylalanine. The retained sequence is limited to the CDR3, 45 bases, with the frame set at the first base. From the germline V gene, CDR1 is SGHAT and CDR2 is FQNNGV. This specimen belongs to a study of human T cells and chemical hapten exposure (dated by TCRdb to the early 2020s). Study-wide context: For sensitization, 2% DPC in acetone was applied to a 2 cm by 2 cm area of upper inner arm skin. Patients additionally received weekly therapeutic DPC doses to the scalp throughout the approximately 22-week study period. Blood samples were taken from patients before sensitization (week 0) and then at 2, 6 and about 24 weeks after DPC sensitization. The patient cohort, mostly female, included alopecia areata with under or over 50% scalp involvement, alopecia totalis and alopecia universalis. For TCR sequencing, blood came from 25 to 35 alopecia patients at anywhere from one to four time points (pre-sensitization, 2, 6 and 24 weeks). Patch testing was performed on the upper back with Finn chambers containing 0.01% DPC, and the patch tests were scored after 6 days according to International Contact Dermatitis Research Group standards. The libraries were sequenced as a pool, and the TCR yield per sample differed mostly because of small variations in library volumes within the pool. This study followed changes in the peripheral blood TCR repertoire in vivo during primary and secondary sensitization of alopecia patients to the hapten diphenylcyclopropenone (DPC). Summary of the overall study and its limitations: Patch test score correlated positively with the number of PT1 expanded TCRs, reaching significance at thresholds 8, 16 and 32 but not at 4. No change with DPC sensitization was found in the number of TCRs above 1 in 1000 frequency, and no evidence of global repertoire structure alterations was found. Compared with pre-sensitization or healthy control sets, expanded TCRs formed significantly more large CDR3 similarity clusters, which is consistent with antigen-driven responses. Repeated subsampling changed both the strength of the expansion versus patch-test correlation and the threshold at which that correlation became significant. Alopecia, a presumed autoimmune disease, was present in all patients, so the immune response of the patients might differ from that of healthy individuals.

This sample's time point label indicates: patch test 2, 6 weeks after DPC sensitization. The sample's treatment or condition label, in plain terms: therapeutic diphenylcyclopropenone sensitization with weekly scalp DPC. At every patch-test visit, the blood draw took place before the patch test was put on. Patients were eligible if aged 18 to 70, diagnosed with alopecia and judged suitable for DPC therapy, and pregnant patients were excluded. Total RNA was isolated from unfractionated whole blood collected in Tempus Blood RNA tubes. The sequence was obtained from a man in his forties or fifties with alopecia areata. Some clones in this sample may be carry-over from other donors' samples. This specimen consisted of whole blood, obtained in connection with sensitization to the hapten diphenylcyclopropenone (DPC). The sequence joins TRBV11-2 to TRBJ2-3; possibly the D gene is TRBD1, per 5 matching bases. The CDR3 reads as follows: CASSLMGQSTDTQYF. The sequence in DNA is TGTGCCAGCAGCTTGATGGGGCAGAGCACAGATACGCAGTATTTT.